This TCR beta chain was documented in a study of blood T cell repertoires in COVID-19. At the level of the study: Whether acute or convalescent, the COVID-19 samples came from the United States, Italy and Spain. Sources were T cells, B-cell-depleted T cells, or PBMCs; the material itself was cDNA or gDNA.

The length of the CDR3 is 12 residues. Trimming removed 4 bases from V and 5 bases from J, with 6 bases in between. CDR1 and CDR2 (germline): SGDLS, YYNGEE. In the original workflow: Reference gene primer amplification in the assay estimated nucleated cell counts. Some clones are missing from TCRdb's copy, which holds only in-frame ones; the method was immunoSEQ multiplex PCR. V and J calls and clone size follow that table, whereas D and trimming were derived from the DNA. The data contain 150,000 to 200,000 clones, about 80% of them seen just once; the ten biggest clones take up 6.5% to 8.5%. Specimen: peripheral blood. The gene calls are TRBV9 and TRBJ2-2, with a tentative D call TRBD1 (6 bases). The origin of this receptor is a human donor with acute or convalescent COVID-19. The donor label of this sample is uncertain. CDR3 sequence reads: CASSTGTGELFF. The CDR3 DNA is TGTGCCAGCAGCACAGGGACCGGGGAGCTGTTTTTT.